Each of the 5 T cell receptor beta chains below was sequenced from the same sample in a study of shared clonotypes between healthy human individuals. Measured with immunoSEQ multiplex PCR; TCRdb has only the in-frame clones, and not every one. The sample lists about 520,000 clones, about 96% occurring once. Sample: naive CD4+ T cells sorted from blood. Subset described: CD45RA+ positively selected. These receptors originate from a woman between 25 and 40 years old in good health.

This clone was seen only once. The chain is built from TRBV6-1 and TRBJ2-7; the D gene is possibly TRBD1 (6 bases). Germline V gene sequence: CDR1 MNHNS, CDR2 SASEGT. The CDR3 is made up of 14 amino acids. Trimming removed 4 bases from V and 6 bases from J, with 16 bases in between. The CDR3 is CASSGTDFLSEQYF. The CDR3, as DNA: TGTGCCAGCAGTGGGACAGACTTCCTAAGCGAGCAGTACTTC.

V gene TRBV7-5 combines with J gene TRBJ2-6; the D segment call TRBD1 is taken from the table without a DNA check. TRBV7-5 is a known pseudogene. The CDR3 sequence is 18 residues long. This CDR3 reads CVRSLAVTALSGANVLTF. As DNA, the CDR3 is TGTGTCAGAAGCTTAGCAGTGACAGCCCTCTCTGGGGCCAACGTCCTGACTTTC.

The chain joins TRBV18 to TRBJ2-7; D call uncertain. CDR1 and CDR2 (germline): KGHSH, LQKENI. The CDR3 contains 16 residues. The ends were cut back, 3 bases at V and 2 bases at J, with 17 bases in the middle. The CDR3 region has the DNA TGTGCCAGCTCACCCCTAGGTAAGGGCGGACCCTACGAGCAGTACTTC. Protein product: CASSPLGKGGPYEQYF.

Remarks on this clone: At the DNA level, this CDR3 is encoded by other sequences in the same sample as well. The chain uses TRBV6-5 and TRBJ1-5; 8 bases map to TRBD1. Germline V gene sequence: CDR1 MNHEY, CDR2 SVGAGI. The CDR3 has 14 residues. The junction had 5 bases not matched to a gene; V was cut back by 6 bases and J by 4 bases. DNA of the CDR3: TGTGCCAGCAGACCAGACAGGGGAAATCAGCCCCAGCATTTT. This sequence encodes CASRPDRGNQPQHF.

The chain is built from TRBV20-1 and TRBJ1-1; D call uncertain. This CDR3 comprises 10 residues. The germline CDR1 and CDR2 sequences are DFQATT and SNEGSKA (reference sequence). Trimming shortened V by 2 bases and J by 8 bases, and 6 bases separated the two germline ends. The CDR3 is CSARRLEAFF. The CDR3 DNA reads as TGCAGTGCTAGACGGTTGGAAGCTTTCTTT.